One and the same sample provided the 12 T cell receptor beta chains below, sequenced in a study of OX40 agonist ivuxolimab in advanced cancers. Method: immunoSEQ multiplex PCR; TCRdb's copy keeps in-frame clones and lacks some. This sample has about 96,000 clones, with roughly 87% found just once. The sample consisted of CD4+ or CD8+ T cells sorted from blood, taken in a trial of the OX40 agonist ivuxolimab. The receptors were sampled from an adult with an advanced solid tumor such as melanoma, head and neck, liver or kidney cancer.

V usage is TRBV6-5 and J usage is TRBJ2-7, with D hard to call. Looked up from germline, CDR1 is MNHEY and CDR2 is SVGAGI. The CDR3 spans 11 residues. Trimming removed 6 bases from V and 6 bases from J, with 9 bases in between. CDR3 bases: TGTGCCAGCAGGGGCGCGGTCGAGCAGTACTTC. Translated: CASRGAVEQYF.

V and J are TRBV30 and TRBJ2-3; 8 bases align to TRBD2. J was trimmed by 2 bases and V by 0 bases; bases with no gene match: 7. CDR1 is GTSNPN, CDR2 SVGIG, per germline (reference sequence). The CDR3 is 16 amino acids. Written as DNA, the CDR3 is TGTGCCTGGAGTGTACCGGTTAGCGGGAACACAGATACGCAGTATTTT. Translated, it gives CAWSVPVSGNTDTQYF. The variable domain in full, with the rest retrieved from reference TRBV30 and TRBJ2-3, is SQTIHQWPATLVQPVGSPLSLECTVEGTSNPNLYWYRQAAGRGLQLLFYSVGIGQISSEVPQNLSASRPQDRQFILSSKKLLLSDSGFYLCAWSVPVSGNTDTQYFGPGTRLTVL.

The chain links TRBV2 to TRBJ2-6; the D is unclear. The length of the CDR3 is 17 residues. Trimming removed 3 bases at V and 0 bases at J, with 12 bases between. Looked up from germline, CDR1 is SNHLY and CDR2 is FYNNEI. CDR3 residues: CASSDLWPYSGANVLTF. The DNA for the CDR3 is TGTGCCAGCAGTGATCTCTGGCCGTACTCTGGGGCCAACGTCCTGACTTTC.

The genes are TRBV7-2 and TRBJ2-1; a possible D gene is TRBD2 (6 bases). The V end was cut by 0 bases, the J end by 6 bases, with 12 bases between. CDR1 and CDR2 (germline): SGHTA, FQGNSA. This CDR3 region has 15 residues. This chain's CDR3 is CASSLAGGLVNEQFF. The CDR3 DNA reads as TGTGCCAGCAGCTTAGCTGGGGGGTTGGTCAATGAGCAGTTCTTC.

The rearrangement links TRBV4-2 to TRBJ2-3, with 9 positions matching TRBD2. There are 17 residues in the CDR3. Germline lookup yields CDR1 LGHNA and CDR2 YNFKEQ. Germline trimming cut 5 bases from V and 6 bases from J; bases unmatched to any gene: 15. DNA for the CDR3: TGTGCCAGCAGCTTGGATATTAGCGGGAGTGTTGGGGATACGCAGTATTTT. Protein: CASSLDISGSVGDTQYF.

The genes are TRBV18 and TRBJ1-1; 8 bases align to TRBD1. This CDR3 comprises 15 residues. J gave up 3 bases and V 5 bases, and 8 bases lay outside the gene matches. Germline-derived CDR1 and CDR2 are KGHSH and LQKENI. CDR3 nucleotides: TGTGCCAGCTCATCGGGACAGGTGGGGGACACTGAAGCTTTCTTT. Protein: CASSSGQVGDTEAFF.

The rearrangement links TRBV9 to TRBJ2-3; D call uncertain. Germline CDR1 and CDR2: SGDLS and YYNGEE. Trimming left V 0 bases short and J 2 bases short, with 7 bases between. The CDR3 consists of 14 residues. CDR3 sequence (DNA): TGTGCCAGCAGCGTAGGCCAGGCCACAGATACGCAGTATTTT. It codes for CASSVGQATDTQYF.

This clone showed up just a few times. V is TRBV9 and J is TRBJ2-1; a possible D gene is TRBD2 (5 bases). The germline V gene encodes CDR1 SGDLS and CDR2 YYNGEE. V lost 0 bases and J 1 base, leaving 5 bases between the germline ends. This CDR3 has 14 amino acids. The CDR3 DNA sequence: TGTGCCAGCAGCGTAGCGGGATCCTACAATGAGCAGTTCTTC. It is translated as CASSVAGSYNEQFF.

The rearrangement links TRBV23-1 to TRBJ2-7; D remains ambiguous. TRBV23-1 is an open reading frame whose function is uncertain. The CDR3 contains 18 residues. Trimming stripped 1 base from V and 0 bases from J, with 19 bases between. In nucleotides, the CDR3 is TGCGCCAGCAGTCAATTCCCCGACCTCCAAATGGCCTCCTACGAGCAGTACTTC. Amino acid sequence: CASSQFPDLQMASYEQYF.

This clone was recorded once. This chain connects TRBV7-9 to TRBJ2-7; D not certain. CDR3 length equals 12 residues. Germline CDR1 SEHNR, CDR2 FQNEAQ (reference sequence). Trimming shortened V by 5 bases and J by 4 bases, and 9 bases separated the two germline ends. Here the CDR3 DNA reads TGTGCCAGCAGCCCCTCACAGTACGAGCAGTACTTC. This encodes CASSPSQYEQYF.

CDR3 bases: TGTGCCAGCAGTTTTTCAGGGTATGAAAAACTGTTTTTT. Amino acids: CASSFSGYEKLFF. The J gene is TRBJ1-4, the V gene TRBV27, with D maybe TRBD1 (5 bases). Trimming removed 3 bases from V and 6 bases from J, with 8 bases in between. The CDR3 is 13 residues long. Germline V CDR1 and CDR2: MNHEY, SMNVEV (reference sequence).

The chain is built from TRBV2 and TRBJ1-1; the match to TRBD1 covers 10 bases. The CDR3 runs to 16 residues. The V segment lost 5 bases and the J segment 4 bases; nucleotides outside the gene matches: 10. In germline, CDR1 is SNHLY, CDR2 FYNNEI. CDR3 in amino acids: CASSSRDRGLVTEAFF. The CDR3 nucleotides read TGTGCCAGCAGTTCCCGGGACAGGGGATTGGTCACTGAAGCTTTCTTT.